The T cell receptor (beta chain) described here comes from a study of cytomegalovirus exposure and HLA in healthy donors. Study outcomes and limitations: Some public TCRs appeared in many individuals, while most sequences were rare. The classifier reportedly diagnosed cytomegalovirus status with high sensitivity and specificity. Cytomegalovirus association was assigned to approximately 160 TCR beta chains.

Assay: immunoSEQ multiplex PCR; the TCRdb copy retains only in-frame clones and omits some. The sample includes around 150,000 clones, about 89% of them seen just once. The CDR3 is made up of 14 amino acids. The trim removed 7 bases at V and 1 base at J, leaving 5 bases unmatched. CDR1 and CDR2 (germline): MNHEY, SVGAGI. Only a few counts were recorded for this clone. Its antigen is as yet unknown. V and J are TRBV6-5 and TRBJ1-1, with 8 bases lining up with TRBD1. This receptor was identified in a woman aged 18-35 years in good health and CMV-seropositive. Source material: PBMCs. CDR3 protein: CASTPGTGNTEAFF. The DNA for the CDR3 is TGTGCCAGCACCCCTGGGACAGGGAACACTGAAGCTTTCTTT.